The source of this T cell receptor (beta chain) is a study of radiation and T cells in renal cell carcinoma. Background on the study: Nephrectomy followed 15 Gy stereotactic body radiation by 4 weeks.

General observations from the study: Without pretreatment biopsies, baseline tumor clonotype presence was undetermined.

Clones were read by immunoSEQ multiplex PCR, and TCRdb kept only the in-frame ones, dropping some. The sample carries roughly 130,000 clones, more than 80% recorded once. Germline lookup yields CDR1 MNHEY and CDR2 SMNVEV (reference sequence). The CDR3 consists of 15 residues. V gave up 0 bases and J gave up 7 bases; unmatched junction bases: 7. In regard to this clone: The antigen is undetermined.

Time point meaning: blood 2 weeks post-SBRT. Stated treatment: 15 Gy SBRT to primary tumor, nephrectomy 4 weeks later. This sequence joins TRBV27 and TRBJ1-2; 8 nucleotides line up with TRBD1. The receptor was derived from a woman in her sixties with renal cell carcinoma. The sequencing here drew on blood, taken from a patient whose treatment included radiotherapy and nephrectomy. CDR3: CASSLSRTGLSGYTF. CDR3 DNA sequence: TGTGCCAGCAGTTTATCCCGGACAGGGTTGAGTGGCTACACCTTC.